The rows below give T cell receptor beta chains drawn from one sample of a study of identical twins. TCRdb independently ran MiXCR on the 5' RACE reads; one entry per CDR3 protein. The sample contains about 240,000 distinct CDR3 sequences, 8% to 11% of which appear only once. The sample comprised memory T cells sorted from blood. Every receptor here comes from a man aged 50-60 years in good health. Both conserved end residues are part of each CDR3. A D gene is named only where the DNA matches it firmly. Clone size, where shown, is once, few, many, or a class for clones that have expanded.

17	TRBV27	TRBJ2-3	NA	many	TGTGCCAGCAGTTTAGGGACAACCCCCACGAGCACAGATACGCAGTATTTT	CASSLGTTPTSTDTQYF
15	TRBV5-6	TRBJ2-7	TRBD1	many	TGTGCCAGCAGCTTGGTACAGGGGGCTATCTACGAGCAGTACTTC	CASSLVQGAIYEQYF
15	TRBV12-3/TRBV12-4	TRBJ2-7	NA	many	TGTGCCAGCAGTTTGGGTACCCAGGGGACGGACGAGCAGTACTTC	CASSLGTQGTDEQYF
16	TRBV27	TRBJ1-5	TRBD1	few	TGTGCCAGCAGTCCCTCCGGGACAGAGAGAAATCAGCCCCAGCATTTT	CASSPSGTERNQPQHF
14	TRBV5-6	TRBJ2-1	TRBD1	few	TGTGCCAGCAGTATAATCGACAGGGTCTATGAGCAGTTCTTC	CASSIIDRVYEQFF
12	TRBV25-1	TRBJ2-7	TRBD2	many	TGTGCCAGCGCAAGAGCGGGATCTGAGCAGTACTTC	CASARAGSEQYF
17	TRBV4-2	TRBJ1-1	NA	NA	TGTGCCAGCAGCCAAGAAGTAGTGGCAGGGGCGAACACTGAAGCTTTCTTT	CASSQEVVAGANTEAFF
15	TRBV20-1	TRBJ2-7	TRBD1	few	TGCAGTGCTATCTACAGGGGCGGCAACTCCTACGAGCAGTACTTC	CSAIYRGGNSYEQYF
16	TRBV7-2	TRBJ1-6	NA	few	TGTGCCAGCAGCTTATCAAGGACACGGAATAATTCACCCCTCCACTTT	CASSLSRTRNNSPLHF
12	TRBV7-9	TRBJ1-1	NA	many	TGTGCCAGCAAAAAGGGAGGGACTGAAGCTTTCTTT	CASKKGGTEAFF
19	TRBV4-3	TRBJ2-2	TRBD2	few	TGCGCCAGCAGCCAAGAAACTAGCGGGAGGTGGGCGAACACCGGGGAGCTGTTTTTT	CASSQETSGRWANTGELFF
12	TRBV20-1	TRBJ2-5	TRBD2	many	TGCAGTGCTAGGGCGGGAGCAGAGACCCAGTACTTC	CSARAGAETQYF
13	TRBV10-3	TRBJ2-1	NA	many	TGTGCCATCGGGGAGCTTGTACTCAATGAGCAGTTCTTC	CAIGELVLNEQFF
14	TRBV20-1	TRBJ2-3	TRBD2	NA	TGCAGTGCATCTAGCGGGAGCCCCACAGATACGCAGTATTTT	CSASSGSPTDTQYF
14	TRBV12-3/TRBV12-4	TRBJ1-1	TRBD1	many	TGTGCCAGCAGTAGGGACAGGGGCAACACTGAAGCTTTCTTT	CASSRDRGNTEAFF
18	TRBV12-3/TRBV12-4	TRBJ2-7	TRBD1	few	TGTGCCAGCAGTCGACGCCGGGACAGGGGCGGGTATTCCTACGAGCAGTACTTC	CASSRRRDRGGYSYEQYF
14	TRBV14	TRBJ2-7	TRBD1	few	TGTGCCAGCAGCCCGGGACAGTTCGCCCACGAGCAGTACTTC	CASSPGQFAHEQYF
16	TRBV7-3	TRBJ2-1	NA	few	TGTGCCAGCAGCCTAATGGGAACCGAGAGGTACAATGAGCAGTTCTTC	CASSLMGTERYNEQFF
17	TRBV10-3	TRBJ2-5	TRBD1	few	TGTGCCATCAAGGGGCAGGGGGCTGGGATTGGGCAAGAGACCCAGTACTTC	CAIKGQGAGIGQETQYF
15	TRBV7-2	TRBJ2-7	NA	many	TGTGCCAGCAGCTTACAATCGTACGACTTCTACGAGCAGTACTTC	CASSLQSYDFYEQYF
12	TRBV6-6	TRBJ2-1	NA	few	TGTGCCAGCAGGGGCTCGGGTAATGAGCAGTTCTTC	CASRGSGNEQFF
16	TRBV7-2	TRBJ1-4	TRBD1	many	TGTGCCAGCAGCCCTAGAGGGGGCCCAACTAATGAAAAACTGTTTTTT	CASSPRGGPTNEKLFF
16	TRBV5-4	TRBJ2-1	TRBD1	many	TGTGCCAGCAGCTCCGCTCCCGGGACAGTCTACAATGAGCAGTTCTTC	CASSSAPGTVYNEQFF
15	TRBV5-6	TRBJ1-4	TRBD1	NA	TGTGCCAGCAGCCTATGGGACAGGGGAGTTGAAAAACTGTTTTTT	CASSLWDRGVEKLFF
17	TRBV4-3	TRBJ2-6	NA	NA	TGCGCCAGCAGCCAAGGTCGGCCCGACTCTGGGGCCAACGTCCTGACTTTC	CASSQGRPDSGANVLTF
15	TRBV4-3	TRBJ2-7	TRBD1	many	TGCGCCAGCAGCCGCCGAACAGGGGGCGGCTACGAGCAGTACTTC	CASSRRTGGGYEQYF
14	TRBV7-2	TRBJ2-1	NA	NA	TGTGCCAGCAGCTTAGTTCCAGGCTACAATGAGCAGTTCTTC	CASSLVPGYNEQFF
14	TRBV5-1	TRBJ1-2	TRBD1	few	TGCGCCAGCAGAACAGGGACAGGGGACTATGGCTACACCTTC	CASRTGTGDYGYTF
12	TRBV12-3/TRBV12-4	TRBJ2-7	NA	many	TGTGCCAGCAGTTCACTAGAGCACGAGCAGTACTTC	CASSSLEHEQYF
14	TRBV5-8	TRBJ1-1	NA	few	TGTGCCAGCAGCCAGATATACAGGGTGCCTGAAGCTTTCTTT	CASSQIYRVPEAFF
18	TRBV5-1	TRBJ2-2	TRBD2	few	TGCGCCAGCAGCTTGGCCCTCCTAGCGGGAGGGCCCACCGGGGAGCTGTTTTTT	CASSLALLAGGPTGELFF
14	TRBV4-3	TRBJ2-7	NA	NA	TGCGCCAGCAGCCAAGGGCCGGGGAACTACGAGCAGTACTTC	CASSQGPGNYEQYF
19	TRBV28	TRBJ1-6	NA	many	TGTGCCAGCAGCCGACCGGGCCCTGGCCTTTCACTGCCGGTTTCACCCCTCCACTTT	CASSRPGPGLSLPVSPLHF
15	TRBV7-2	TRBJ2-1	TRBD2	NA	TGTGCCAGCAGCTTCGGGACTAGCGGGGGCAATGAGCAGTTCTTC	CASSFGTSGGNEQFF
14	TRBV2	TRBJ1-1	NA	many	TGTGCCAGCAGTGAAGCGCAGCTGACCACTGAAGCTTTCTTT	CASSEAQLTTEAFF
15	TRBV5-1	TRBJ2-1	NA	many	TGCGCCAGCAGCTTGCGGACAGCTTCCTACAATGAGCAGTTCTTC	CASSLRTASYNEQFF
15	TRBV6-2/TRBV6-3	TRBJ2-7	TRBD1	few	TGTGCCAGCAGGAGACCCGGGACAGTAGCCTACGAGCAGTACTTC	CASRRPGTVAYEQYF
16	TRBV7-2	TRBJ2-5	TRBD2	NA	TGTGCCAGCAGCTTACGGTCCGGCGGGAGGGGTGAGACCCAGTACTTC	CASSLRSGGRGETQYF
13	TRBV5-6	TRBJ1-1	TRBD1	NA	TGTGCCAGCAGCTACTTGGGACAGTCGAAGGCTTTCTTT	CASSYLGQSKAFF
16	TRBV11-2	TRBJ2-6	TRBD2	NA	TGTGCCAGCAGCTCCAAAGCGGGGACTGGGGCCAACGTCCTGACTTTC	CASSSKAGTGANVLTF
18	TRBV6-9	TRBJ1-4	TRBD1	NA	TGTGCCAGCAGTGTTTCAGTAGGACAGGGGGTTACTAATGAAAAACTGTTTTTT	CASSVSVGQGVTNEKLFF
17	TRBV20-1	TRBJ2-5	TRBD2	few	TGCAGTGCTCCTCAGCCGGGGGGACTAGCGGGGCAAGAGACCCAGTACTTC	CSAPQPGGLAGQETQYF
16	TRBV7-8	TRBJ2-3	NA	NA	TGTGCCAGCAGCTTAGATGGAGCAACCTCCACGGATACGCAGTATTTT	CASSLDGATSTDTQYF
13	TRBV3-1	TRBJ1-1	TRBD1	many	TGTGCCAGCAGCTACCGGACAGGCGACGAAGCTTTCTTT	CASSYRTGDEAFF
12	TRBV5-1	TRBJ2-1	NA	many	TGCGCCAGCAGCTTGTATTCGGATGAGCAGTTCTTC	CASSLYSDEQFF
13	TRBV28	TRBJ1-5	NA	many	TGTGCCAGCAGTTGGGGGCGGGCTCAGCCCCAGCATTTT	CASSWGRAQPQHF
16	TRBV12-3/TRBV12-4	TRBJ1-1	TRBD1	many	TGTGCCAGCAGCCGGAGACAGGGGCCATCGGGCACTGAAGCTTTCTTT	CASSRRQGPSGTEAFF
14	TRBV20-1	TRBJ1-1	TRBD1	few	TGCAGTGCTAGGTCCGGGACAGGGAACACTGAAGCTTTCTTT	CSARSGTGNTEAFF